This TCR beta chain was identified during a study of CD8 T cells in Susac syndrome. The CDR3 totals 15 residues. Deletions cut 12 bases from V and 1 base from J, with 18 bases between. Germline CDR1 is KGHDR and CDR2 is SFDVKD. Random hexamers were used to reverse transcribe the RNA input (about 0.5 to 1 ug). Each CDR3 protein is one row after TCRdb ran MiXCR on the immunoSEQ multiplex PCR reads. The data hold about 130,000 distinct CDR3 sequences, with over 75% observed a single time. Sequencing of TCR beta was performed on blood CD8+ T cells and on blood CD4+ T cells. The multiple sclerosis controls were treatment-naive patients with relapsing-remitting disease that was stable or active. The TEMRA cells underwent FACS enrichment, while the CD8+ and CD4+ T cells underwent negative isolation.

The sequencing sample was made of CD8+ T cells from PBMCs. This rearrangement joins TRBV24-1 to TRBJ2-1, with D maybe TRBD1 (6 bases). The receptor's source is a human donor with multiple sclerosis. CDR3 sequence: CAAPTRGISYNEQFF. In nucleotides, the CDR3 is TGTGCCGCACCCACCAGGGGTATATCCTACAATGAGCAGTTCTTC.